This T cell receptor beta chain stems from a study of blood T cell repertoires in COVID-19. Germline V gene lookup returns CDR1 SGDLS and CDR2 YYNGEE. The V gene lost 4 bases and the J gene lost 4 bases, with 17 bases spanning the gap. The CDR3 contains 15 residues. Per the original data handling: Amplified reference gene primers provided the basis for estimating nucleated cell counts. Clones were read by immunoSEQ multiplex PCR, and TCRdb kept only the in-frame ones, dropping some. D and trimming come from the DNA, and the V and J calls and clone size come from that table. The sample yields 30,000 to 40,000 clones, 91% seen once.

Sequenced material: peripheral blood. The chain joins TRBV9 to TRBJ1-1, with a tentative D call TRBD1 (6 bases). The sequence was obtained from a woman at least 80 years old with acute or convalescent COVID-19. This CDR3 is CASSKQGLGITEAFF. The CDR3 DNA reads TGTGCCAGCAGCAAACAGGGCTTGGGGATCACTGAAGCTTTCTTT.